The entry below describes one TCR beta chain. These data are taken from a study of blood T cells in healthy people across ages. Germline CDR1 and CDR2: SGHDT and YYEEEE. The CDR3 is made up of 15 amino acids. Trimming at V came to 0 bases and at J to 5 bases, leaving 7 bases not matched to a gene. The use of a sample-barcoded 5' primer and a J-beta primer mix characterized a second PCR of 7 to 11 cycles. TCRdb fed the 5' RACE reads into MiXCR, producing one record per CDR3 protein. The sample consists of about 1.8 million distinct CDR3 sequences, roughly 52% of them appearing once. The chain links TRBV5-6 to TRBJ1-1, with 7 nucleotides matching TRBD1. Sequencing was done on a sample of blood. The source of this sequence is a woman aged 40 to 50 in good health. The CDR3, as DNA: TGTGCCAGCAGCTTGGGGAGGGGACAGAGGACTGAAGCTTTCTTT. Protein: CASSLGRGQRTEAFF.